This is a list of T cell receptor beta chains from one sample in a study of blood T cell repertoires in COVID-19. This table comes from immunoSEQ multiplex PCR, and its TCRdb copy is limited to in-frame clones, with some not included. The sample shows around 82,000 clones, 70% to 90% of them seen only once. Sequenced material: peripheral blood. These receptors were obtained from a man aged 50 to 59 with COVID-19, enrolled during active disease. CDR3s include the opening cysteine and the closing phenylalanine or tryptophan. The D gene is left open where the match is weak. Only some rows state a clone size, as once, few, many or a class for expanded clones.

CASLDRKFLSSYNEQFF | TGTGCCAGCTTAGACAGGAAATTCCTTAGCTCCTACAATGAGCAGTTCTTC | TRBJ2-1 | - | - | TRBV5-8
CASSEAPLRDNSPLHF | TGTGCCAGCAGTGAAGCGCCCCTTCGGGATAATTCACCCCTCCACTTT | TRBJ1-6 | - | - | TRBV6-1
CASNPGGKNIQYF | TGTGCCAGCAACCCCGGAGGCAAAAACATTCAGTACTTC | TRBJ2-4 | - | - | TRBV28
CASSLAGANVLTF | TGTGCCAGCAGCCTTGCTGGGGCCAACGTCCTGACTTTC | TRBJ2-6 | - | few | TRBV6-5
CASSPGDIGNTIYF | TGTGCCAGCAGCCCTGGGGACATTGGAAACACCATATATTTT | TRBJ1-3 | - | - | TRBV5-5
CASSYSMGREEAFF | TGTGCCAGCAGTTACTCCATGGGTAGGGAGGAAGCTTTCTTT | TRBJ1-1 | - | - | TRBV6-5
CASSYETSAYEQYF | TGTGCCAGCAGTTACGAGACTAGCGCCTACGAGCAGTACTTC | TRBJ2-7 | TRBD2 | - | TRBV6-6
CASSSGLAVTDTQYF | TGTGCCAGCAGTTCCGGGCTAGCGGTCACAGATACGCAGTATTTT | TRBJ2-3 | TRBD2 | - | TRBV28
CASSLAEGFHNEQFF | TGTGCCAGCAGCTTAGCGGAGGGCTTCCACAATGAGCAGTTCTTC | TRBJ2-1 | - | - | TRBV11-2
CASSLPVSATNEKLFF | TGTGCCAGCAGCTTACCGGTCTCTGCAACTAATGAAAAACTGTTTTTT | TRBJ1-4 | - | - | TRBV7-8
CASSFKYEQYF | TGTGCCAGCAGCTTCAAATACGAGCAGTACTTC | TRBJ2-7 | - | - | TRBV7-2
CASSQDRNSNQPQHF | TGCGCCAGCAGCCAAGACAGGAACAGCAATCAGCCCCAGCATTTT | TRBJ1-5 | - | - | TRBV4-3
CASQTVPQGIGGELFF | TGTGCCAGCCAAACCGTGCCGCAGGGCATAGGCGGGGAGCTGTTTTTT | TRBJ2-2 | - | - | TRBV27
CSVAGDLGETQYF | TGCAGCGTTGCTGGGGACTTAGGGGAGACCCAGTACTTC | TRBJ2-5 | - | - | TRBV29-1
CASSSLPGTGDIQYF | TGTGCCAGCAGCTCCCTTCCCGGGACAGGTGACATTCAGTACTTC | TRBJ2-4 | TRBD1 | - | TRBV5-4
CATSAGAGARTDTQYF | TGTGCCACCAGTGCAGGAGCGGGAGCGCGGACAGATACGCAGTATTTT | TRBJ2-3 | TRBD2 | - | TRBV24-1
CASSETDNSPLHF | TGCGCCAGCAGTGAGACTGATAATTCACCCCTCCACTTT | TRBJ1-6 | - | - | TRBV10-2
CASSDPDRVEQYF | TGTGCCAGCAGTGACCCTGACAGGGTCGAGCAGTACTTC | TRBJ2-7 | TRBD1 | - | TRBV6-1
CATSDSTPGLAGGRRNEQFF | TGTGCCACCAGTGATTCGACTCCTGGACTAGCGGGAGGGCGGAGAAATGAGCAGTTCTTC | TRBJ2-1 | TRBD2 | - | TRBV24-1
CASSLGGPPPLHF | TGTGCCAGCAGTTTAGGAGGGCCTCCACCCCTCCACTTT | TRBJ1-6 | - | - | TRBV12-3/TRBV12-4
CASSVGRGNTGELFF | TGTGCCAGCAGCGTAGGGCGGGGCAACACCGGGGAGCTGTTTTTT | TRBJ2-2 | - | - | TRBV9
CASSLGGVKAFF | TGTGCCAGCAGTTTGGGGGGGGTAAAAGCTTTCTTT | TRBJ1-1 | - | - | TRBV12-3/TRBV12-4
CASSSPDTAGNTIYF | TGTGCCAGCAGTTCCCCGGACACTGCTGGAAACACCATATATTTT | TRBJ1-3 | - | - | TRBV28
CASSQVGLVNEQFF | TGTGCCAGCAGCCAAGTCGGACTAGTCAATGAGCAGTTCTTC | TRBJ2-1 | TRBD2 | - | TRBV4-2
CAIGGSGYGYTF | TGTGCCATCGGCGGGAGCGGCTATGGCTACACCTTC | TRBJ1-2 | - | - | TRBV10-3
CASSERRAINYGYTF | TGTGCCAGCAGTGAAAGGCGGGCAATAAACTATGGCTACACCTTC | TRBJ1-2 | - | - | TRBV6-1
CASSPTITGEETQYF | TGCGCCAGCAGCCCCACGATCACGGGGGAAGAGACCCAGTACTTC | TRBJ2-5 | - | - | TRBV4-1
CASSRYREDTQYF | TGTGCCAGTAGCCGATACAGGGAGGATACGCAGTATTTT | TRBJ2-3 | - | - | TRBV19
CASSLALAGVNEQFF | TGTGCCAGCAGTTTAGCCTTAGCGGGAGTCAATGAGCAGTTCTTC | TRBJ2-1 | TRBD2 | - | TRBV27
CASSPGGSNQPQHF | TGTGCCAGCTCACCGGGGGGGAGCAATCAGCCCCAGCATTTT | TRBJ1-5 | - | few | TRBV18
CASSSGQGFRDSPLHF | TGTGCCAGCAGTTCGGGACAGGGGTTCAGGGATTCACCCCTCCACTTT | TRBJ1-6 | TRBD1 | few | TRBV28
CASSRGTGLTNTGELFF | TGTGCCAGCAGCCGCGGGACAGGACTTACGAACACCGGGGAGCTGTTTTTT | TRBJ2-2 | TRBD1 | - | TRBV13
CASSPQGALGYTF | TGTGCCAGCAGCCCTCAGGGGGCGCTTGGCTACACCTTC | TRBJ1-2 | TRBD1 | - | TRBV7-9
CASSIDGSTSGSFPDTQYF | TGTGCCAGTAGTATAGATGGGTCGACTAGCGGGAGCTTCCCAGATACGCAGTATTTT | TRBJ2-3 | TRBD2 | - | TRBV19
CASSQSGTSGTYNEQFF | TGCGCCAGCAGCCAATCCGGGACTAGCGGGACCTACAATGAGCAGTTCTTC | TRBJ2-1 | TRBD2 | - | TRBV4-3
CASSLKTGLAGFRDTQYF | TGTGCCAGCAGCTTAAAGACGGGACTAGCGGGTTTCAGGGATACGCAGTATTTT | TRBJ2-3 | TRBD2 | - | TRBV7-2
CASSYRTGNTGELFF | TGCGCCAGCAGCTACCGGACAGGTAACACCGGGGAGCTGTTTTTT | TRBJ2-2 | TRBD1 | - | TRBV5-1
CASSVAAGNQPQHF | TGTGCCAGCAGCGTAGCTGCGGGGAATCAGCCCCAGCATTTT | TRBJ1-5 | - | once | TRBV9
CASSLRTDYGYTF | TGTGCCAGCAGCTTAAGGACAGACTATGGCTACACCTTC | TRBJ1-2 | - | once | TRBV7-2
CASRNLAGGYEQYF | TGTGCCAGTAGAAACCTAGCGGGAGGCTACGAGCAGTACTTC | TRBJ2-7 | TRBD2 | - | TRBV19
CASALEGPLNQPQHF | TGTGCCAGTGCCCTGGAGGGTCCCCTCAATCAGCCCCAGCATTTT | TRBJ1-5 | - | few | TRBV2
CASSQGQGANTEAFF | TGTGCCAGCAGCCAAGGACAGGGCGCCAACACTGAAGCTTTCTTT | TRBJ1-1 | TRBD1 | - | TRBV5-6
CAWSVGSGGNTIYF | TGTGCCTGGAGTGTAGGGTCGGGAGGAAACACCATATATTTT | TRBJ1-3 | - | - | TRBV30
CASSWTSGTIDEQFF | TGTGCCAGCAGCTGGACTAGCGGGACCATCGATGAGCAGTTCTTC | TRBJ2-1 | TRBD2 | - | TRBV5-4
CAISSLPRTGDYEQYF | TGTGCCATCAGTTCTCTTCCCAGGACAGGGGACTACGAGCAGTACTTC | TRBJ2-7 | TRBD1 | - | TRBV10-3